This T cell receptor beta chain stems from a study of T cell responses to AZD1222 COVID-19 vaccine. Study results and limitations: Most donors were white British and more were female, and clonal diversity was possibly underestimated. The number of AZD1222 recipients seropositive at baseline was only five to seven. Two AZD1222 administrations were followed by greater Spike-specific TCR breadth and depth. Spike was spanned by vaccine-associated CD4 TCRs, which were dominant at 160-218 and 743-854.

Method: immunoSEQ multiplex PCR; TCRdb's copy keeps in-frame clones and lacks some. This table holds 78,000 or so clones, around three quarters found once. The germline V gene has CDR1 SGHNT and CDR2 YYREEE (reference sequence). The CDR3 totals 14 residues. V lost 6 bases and J 7 bases, leaving 17 bases between the germline ends. A note on this clone: The antigen is undetermined.

The sequencing used peripheral blood, collected 28 days after the second AZD1222 dose. The TCR originated in an adult who received the AZD1222 COVID-19 vaccine. This chain links TRBV5-4 with TRBJ2-1; D unclear. In DNA form, the CDR3 reads TGTGCCAGCAACCCGGGCTCCACCCCAAATGAGCAGTTCTTC. Protein: CASNPGSTPNEQFF.